This TCR beta chain was captured by sequencing in a study of CD4+ T cells in melanoma. Study-wide results and limits: In melanoma, neoantigen-specific CD4+ T cells reportedly differed in differentiation state. A reported correlation linked neoantigen-specific CD4+ T cells to CD8+, macrophage and B cell function.

A word on this clone: Its matching antigen is unknown.

Only in-frame clones appear in the TCRdb table, and some are missing; sequencing was by immunoSEQ multiplex PCR. Of roughly 3,900 clones in the sample, 55% to 85% were seen once. Germline CDR1 is SGHTA and CDR2 is FQGNSA. The CDR3 extends over 16 amino acids. Unmatched junction bases numbered 8, after V lost 5 bases and J lost 5 bases. This rearrangement joins TRBV7-2 to TRBJ1-6; TRBD1 agrees at 8 bases. Sequenced sample: tumor tissue. This receptor was obtained from a human donor with melanoma. The CDR3 sequence: CASSPRTGNNNSPLHF. DNA of the CDR3: TGTGCCAGCAGCCCAAGGACAGGGAACAATAATTCACCCCTCCACTTT.